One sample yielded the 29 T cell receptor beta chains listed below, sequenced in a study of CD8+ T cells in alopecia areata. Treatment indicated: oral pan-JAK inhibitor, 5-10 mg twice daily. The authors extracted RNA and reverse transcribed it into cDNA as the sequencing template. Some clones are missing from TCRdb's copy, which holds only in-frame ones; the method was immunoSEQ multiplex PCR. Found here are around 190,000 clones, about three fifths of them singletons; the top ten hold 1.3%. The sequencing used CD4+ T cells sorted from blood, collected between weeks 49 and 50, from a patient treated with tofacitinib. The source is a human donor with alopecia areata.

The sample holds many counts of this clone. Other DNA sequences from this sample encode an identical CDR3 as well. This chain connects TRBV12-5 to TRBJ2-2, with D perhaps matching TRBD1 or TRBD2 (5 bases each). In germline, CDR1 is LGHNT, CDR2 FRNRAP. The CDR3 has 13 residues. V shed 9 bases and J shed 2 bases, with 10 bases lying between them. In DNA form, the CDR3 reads TGTGCTAGCAACCGGGACAACACCGGGGAGCTGTTTTTT. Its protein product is CASNRDNTGELFF.

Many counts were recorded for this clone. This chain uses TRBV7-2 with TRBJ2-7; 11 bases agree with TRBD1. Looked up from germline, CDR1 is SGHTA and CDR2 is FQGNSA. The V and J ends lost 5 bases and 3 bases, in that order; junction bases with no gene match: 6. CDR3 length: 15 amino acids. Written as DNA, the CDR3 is TGTGCCAGCAGCCTCTTTGGGACAGGGGGCTACGAGCAGTACTTC. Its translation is CASSLFGTGGYEQYF.

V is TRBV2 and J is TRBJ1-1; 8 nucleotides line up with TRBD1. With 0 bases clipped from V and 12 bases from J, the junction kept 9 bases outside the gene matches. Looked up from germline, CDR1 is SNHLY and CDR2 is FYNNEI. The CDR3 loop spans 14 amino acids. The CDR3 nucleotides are TGTGCCAGCAGTGAAGCGGGCAGGGGGCACTACCCTTTCTTT. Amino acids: CASSEAGRGHYPFF.

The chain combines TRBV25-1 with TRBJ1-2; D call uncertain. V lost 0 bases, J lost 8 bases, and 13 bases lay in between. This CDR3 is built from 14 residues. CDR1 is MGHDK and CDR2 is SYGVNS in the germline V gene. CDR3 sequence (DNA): TGTGCCAGCAGTGAATATAAGTCCCCTAGGGGCTACACCTTC. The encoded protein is CASSEYKSPRGYTF.

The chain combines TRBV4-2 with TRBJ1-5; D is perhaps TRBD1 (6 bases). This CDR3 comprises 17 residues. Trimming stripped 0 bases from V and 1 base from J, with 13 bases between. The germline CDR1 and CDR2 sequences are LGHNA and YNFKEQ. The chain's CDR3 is CASSQDQGLGSNQPQHF. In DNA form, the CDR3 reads TGTGCCAGCAGCCAAGATCAGGGGCTGGGGAGCAATCAGCCCCAGCATTTT.

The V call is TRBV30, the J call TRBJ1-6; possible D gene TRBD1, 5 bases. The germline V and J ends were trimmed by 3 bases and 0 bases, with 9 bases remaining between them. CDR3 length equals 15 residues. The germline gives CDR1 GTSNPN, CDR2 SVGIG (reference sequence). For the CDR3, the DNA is TGTGCCTGGAGACAGGCAAGCTCCTATAATTCACCCCTCCACTTT. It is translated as CAWRQASSYNSPLHF.

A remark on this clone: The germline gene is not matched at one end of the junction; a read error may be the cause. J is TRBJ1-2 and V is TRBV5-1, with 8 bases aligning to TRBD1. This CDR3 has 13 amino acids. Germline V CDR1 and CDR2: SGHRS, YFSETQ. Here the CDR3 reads CASSRDRNSGYTF. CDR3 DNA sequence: TGCGCCAGCAGCCGGGACAGGAACTCTGGCTACACCTTC.

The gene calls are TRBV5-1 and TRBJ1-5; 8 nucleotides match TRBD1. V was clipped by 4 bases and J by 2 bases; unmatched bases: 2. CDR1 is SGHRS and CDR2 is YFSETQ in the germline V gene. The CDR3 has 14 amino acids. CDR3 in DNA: TGCGCCAGCAGCGGGACAGGTGGCAATCAGCCCCAGCATTTT. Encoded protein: CASSGTGGNQPQHF.

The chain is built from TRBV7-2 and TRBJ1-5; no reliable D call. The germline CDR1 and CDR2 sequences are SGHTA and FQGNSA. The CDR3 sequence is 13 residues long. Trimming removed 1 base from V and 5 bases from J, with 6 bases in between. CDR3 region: CASSLGGYQPQHF. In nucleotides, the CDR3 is TGTGCCAGCAGCTTAGGCGGTTATCAGCCCCAGCATTTT.

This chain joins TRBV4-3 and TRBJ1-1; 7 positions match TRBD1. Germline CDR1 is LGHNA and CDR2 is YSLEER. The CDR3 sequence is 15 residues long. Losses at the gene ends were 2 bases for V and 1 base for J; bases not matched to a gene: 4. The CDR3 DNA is TGCGCCAGCAGCCAACCGGGACAGCCGAACACTGAAGCTTTCTTT. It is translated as CASSQPGQPNTEAFF.

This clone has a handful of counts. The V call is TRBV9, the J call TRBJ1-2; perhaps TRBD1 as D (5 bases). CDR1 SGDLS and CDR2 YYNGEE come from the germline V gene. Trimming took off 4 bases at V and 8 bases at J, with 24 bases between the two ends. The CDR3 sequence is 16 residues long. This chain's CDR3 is CASSPTQGARGGGYTF. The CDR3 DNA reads TGTGCCAGCAGCCCTACTCAGGGTGCAAGGGGAGGAGGCTACACCTTC.

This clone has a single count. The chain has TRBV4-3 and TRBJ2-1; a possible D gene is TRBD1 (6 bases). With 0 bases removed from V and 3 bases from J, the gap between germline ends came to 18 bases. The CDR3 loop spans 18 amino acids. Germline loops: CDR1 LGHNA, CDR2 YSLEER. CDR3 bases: TGCGCCAGCAGCCAAGATACCATACAGGGTATAGGCTACAATGAGCAGTTCTTC. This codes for CASSQDTIQGIGYNEQFF.

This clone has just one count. CDR3 residues: CASSEDPSYTEAFF. The CDR3 region has the DNA TGTGCCAGCAGTGAAGATCCCTCGTACACTGAAGCTTTCTTT. V gene TRBV2 combines with J gene TRBJ1-1; D is ambiguous. V lost 1 base and J 3 bases, leaving 9 bases between the germline ends. The CDR3 consists of 14 residues. Per the germline V gene, CDR1 is SNHLY and CDR2 is FYNNEI. The whole variable domain, filled in from reference TRBV2 and TRBJ1-1, reads EPEVTQTPSHQVTQMGQEVILRCVPISNHLYFYWYRQILGQKVEFLVSFYNNEISEKSEIFDDQFSVERPDGSNFTLKIRSTKLEDSAMYFCASSEDPSYTEAFFGQGTRLTVV.

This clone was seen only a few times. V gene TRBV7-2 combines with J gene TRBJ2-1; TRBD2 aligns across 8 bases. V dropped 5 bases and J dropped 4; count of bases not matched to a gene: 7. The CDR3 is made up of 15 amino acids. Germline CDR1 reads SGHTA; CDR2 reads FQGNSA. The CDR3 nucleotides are TGTGCCAGCAGCGTTAGCGGGGACCCTTACAATGAGCAGTTCTTC. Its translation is CASSVSGDPYNEQFF.

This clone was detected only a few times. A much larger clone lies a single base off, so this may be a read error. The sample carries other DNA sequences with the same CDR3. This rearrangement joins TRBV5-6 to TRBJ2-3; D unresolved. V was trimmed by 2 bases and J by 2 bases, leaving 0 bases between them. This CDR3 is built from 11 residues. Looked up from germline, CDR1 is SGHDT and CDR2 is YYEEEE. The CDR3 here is CASSFTDTQYF. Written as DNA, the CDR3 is TGTGCCAGCAGCTTCACAGATACGCAGTATTTT.

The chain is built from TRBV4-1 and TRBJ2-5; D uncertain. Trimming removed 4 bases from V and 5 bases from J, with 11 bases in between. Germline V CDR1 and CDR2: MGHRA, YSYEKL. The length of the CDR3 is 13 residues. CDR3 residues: CASSPDSHETQYF. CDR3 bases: TGCGCCAGCAGCCCCGACTCGCATGAGACCCAGTACTTC.

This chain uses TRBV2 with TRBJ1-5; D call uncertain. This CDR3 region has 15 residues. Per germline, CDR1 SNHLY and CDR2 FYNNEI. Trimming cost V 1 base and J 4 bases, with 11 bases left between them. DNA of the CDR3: TGTGCCAGCAGTGAAGGGCAGTCGATTAATCAGCCCCAGCATTTT. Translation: CASSEGQSINQPQHF.

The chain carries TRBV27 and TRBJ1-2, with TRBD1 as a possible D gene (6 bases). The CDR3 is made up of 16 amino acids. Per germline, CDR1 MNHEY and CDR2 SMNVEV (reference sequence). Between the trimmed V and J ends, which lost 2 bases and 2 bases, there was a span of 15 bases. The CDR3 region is CASSLASGGPNYGYTF. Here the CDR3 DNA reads TGTGCCAGCAGTTTAGCCTCGGGGGGGCCCAACTATGGCTACACCTTC.

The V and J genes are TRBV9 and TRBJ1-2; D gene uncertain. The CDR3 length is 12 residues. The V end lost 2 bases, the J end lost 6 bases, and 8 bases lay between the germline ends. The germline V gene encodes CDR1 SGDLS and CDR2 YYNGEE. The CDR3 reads CASSVEQDGYTF. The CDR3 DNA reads TGTGCCAGCAGCGTCGAGCAAGATGGCTACACCTTC.

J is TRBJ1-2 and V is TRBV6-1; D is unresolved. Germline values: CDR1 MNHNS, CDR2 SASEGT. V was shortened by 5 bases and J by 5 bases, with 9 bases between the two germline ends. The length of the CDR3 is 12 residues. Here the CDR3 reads CASSRETYGYTF. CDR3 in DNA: TGTGCCAGCAGTAGGGAGACATATGGCTACACCTTC.

The chain's CDR3 is CASSQGVYQPQHF. The CDR3 DNA follows: TGCGCCAGCAGCCAAGGAGTATACCAGCCCCAGCATTTT. The chain recombines TRBV4-3 with TRBJ1-5; no clear D. This CDR3 spans 13 amino acids. V dropped 1 base and J dropped 7 bases, with 8 bases sitting between them. Germline V CDR1 and CDR2: LGHNA, YSLEER.

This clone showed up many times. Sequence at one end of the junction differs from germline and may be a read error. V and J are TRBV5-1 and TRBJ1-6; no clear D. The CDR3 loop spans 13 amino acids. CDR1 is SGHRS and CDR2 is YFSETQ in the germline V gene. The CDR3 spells CASSPMNNSPLHF. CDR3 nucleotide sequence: TGCGCCAGCAGCCCAATGAATAACTCACCCCTCCACTTT.

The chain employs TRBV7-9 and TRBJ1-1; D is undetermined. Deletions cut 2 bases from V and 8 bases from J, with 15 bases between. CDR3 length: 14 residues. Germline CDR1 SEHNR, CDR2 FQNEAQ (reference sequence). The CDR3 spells CASSLSSTTDEAFF. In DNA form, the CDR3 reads TGTGCCAGCAGCTTATCTTCCACTACTGACGAAGCTTTCTTT. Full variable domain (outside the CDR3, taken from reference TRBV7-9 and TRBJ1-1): DTGVSQNPRHKITKRGQNVTFRCDPISEHNRLYWYRQTLGQGPEFLTYFQNEAQLEKSRLLSDRFSAERPKGSFSTLEIQRTEQGDSAMYLCASSLSSTTDEAFFGQGTRLTVV.

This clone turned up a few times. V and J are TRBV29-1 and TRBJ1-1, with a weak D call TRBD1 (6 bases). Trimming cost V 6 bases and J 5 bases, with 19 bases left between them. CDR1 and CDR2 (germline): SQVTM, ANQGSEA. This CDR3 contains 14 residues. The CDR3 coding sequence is TGCAGCGTCGGAACCCTGACAGGAAAGACTGAAGCTTTCTTT. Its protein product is CSVGTLTGKTEAFF.

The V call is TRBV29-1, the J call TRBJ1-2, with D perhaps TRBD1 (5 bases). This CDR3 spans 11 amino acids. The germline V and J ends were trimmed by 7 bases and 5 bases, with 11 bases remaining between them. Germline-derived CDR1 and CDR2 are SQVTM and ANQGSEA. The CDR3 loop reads CSAGDGYGYTF. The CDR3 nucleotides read TGCAGCGCTGGGGACGGATATGGCTACACCTTC.

The CDR3 DNA reads as TGCGCCAGCAGCCAACAACCGGGACAGGGGGCAGGGGATACGCAGTATTTT. Its translation: CASSQQPGQGAGDTQYF. The genes are TRBV4-3 and TRBJ2-3; 12 bases are shared with TRBD1. Per the germline V gene, CDR1 is LGHNA and CDR2 is YSLEER. The CDR3 has 17 residues. V shed 2 bases and J 6 bases; nucleotides not matched to a gene: 9.

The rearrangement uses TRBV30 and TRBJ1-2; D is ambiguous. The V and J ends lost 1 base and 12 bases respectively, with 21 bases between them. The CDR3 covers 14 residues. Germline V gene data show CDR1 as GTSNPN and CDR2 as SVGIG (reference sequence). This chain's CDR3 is CAWSGQGERTWNTF. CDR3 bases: TGTGCCTGGAGTGGGCAAGGTGAAAGGACCTGGAACACCTTC. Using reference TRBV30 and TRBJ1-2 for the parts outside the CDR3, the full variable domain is SQTIHQWPATLVQPVGSPLSLECTVEGTSNPNLYWYRQAAGRGLQLLFYSVGIGQISSEVPQNLSASRPQDRQFILSSKKLLLSDSGFYLCAWSGQGERTWNTFGSGTRLTVV.

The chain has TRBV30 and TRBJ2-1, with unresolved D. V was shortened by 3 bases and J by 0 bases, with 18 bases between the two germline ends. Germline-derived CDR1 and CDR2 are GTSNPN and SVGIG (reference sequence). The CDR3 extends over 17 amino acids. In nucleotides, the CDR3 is TGTGCCTGGAGCGCCATTCGTCATAGAGGCTCCTACAATGAGCAGTTCTTC. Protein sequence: CAWSAIRHRGSYNEQFF.

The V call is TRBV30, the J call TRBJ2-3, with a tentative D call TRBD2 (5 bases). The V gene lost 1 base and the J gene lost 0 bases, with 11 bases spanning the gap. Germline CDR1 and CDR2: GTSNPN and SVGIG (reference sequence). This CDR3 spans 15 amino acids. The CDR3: CAWSDRLTSTDTQYF. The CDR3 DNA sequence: TGTGCCTGGAGTGATAGACTAACTAGCACAGATACGCAGTATTTT.